The present entry profiles one T cell receptor beta chain with its context. The sample originates from a study of cytomegalovirus exposure and HLA in healthy donors. Separate from the roughly 700-subject first cohort was the approximately 130-subject validation cohort, to which the donors belonged. Clones were sequenced by immunoSEQ multiplex PCR, and TCRdb holds only the in-frame ones, with some missing. The table shows about 160,000 clones, with under 90% occurring only once. This CDR3 spans 14 amino acids. Unmatched junction bases numbered 4, after V lost 3 bases and J lost 7 bases. The germline V gene encodes CDR1 SEHNR and CDR2 FQNEAQ (reference sequence).

What was sequenced was PBMCs. This rearrangement joins TRBV7-9 to TRBJ2-7, with 12 bases that match TRBD1. The TCR comes from a young woman in good health and CMV-seropositive. CDR3 residues: CASSLGQGAKEQYF. The CDR3 DNA reads TGTGCCAGCAGCTTGGGACAGGGGGCCAAAGAGCAGTACTTC. The whole variable domain, filled in from reference TRBV7-9 and TRBJ2-7, reads DTGVSQNPRHKITKRGQNVTFRCDPISEHNRLYWYRQTLGQGPEFLTYFQNEAQLEKSRLLSDRFSAERPKGSFSTLEIQRTEQGDSAMYLCASSLGQGAKEQYFGPGTRLTVT.